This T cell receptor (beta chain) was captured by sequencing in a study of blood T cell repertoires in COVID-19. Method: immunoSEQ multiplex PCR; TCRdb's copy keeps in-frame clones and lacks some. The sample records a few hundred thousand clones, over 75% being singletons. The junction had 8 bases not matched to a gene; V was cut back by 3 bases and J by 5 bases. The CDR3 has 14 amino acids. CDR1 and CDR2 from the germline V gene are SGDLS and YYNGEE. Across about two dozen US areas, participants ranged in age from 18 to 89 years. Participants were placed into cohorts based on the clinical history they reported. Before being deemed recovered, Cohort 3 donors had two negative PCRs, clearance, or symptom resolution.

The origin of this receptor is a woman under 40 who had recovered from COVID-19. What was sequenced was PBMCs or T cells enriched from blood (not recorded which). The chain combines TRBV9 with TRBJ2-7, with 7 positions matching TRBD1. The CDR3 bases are TGTGCCAGCAGCGCCAGGACAGGTCTTAACGAGCAGTACTTC. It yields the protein CASSARTGLNEQYF.